This T cell receptor (beta chain) was captured by sequencing in a study of blood T cell repertoires in COVID-19. On the study more broadly: Nucleic acid was either cDNA or gDNA, and it came from T cells, B-cell-depleted T cells, or PBMCs.

Method: immunoSEQ multiplex PCR; TCRdb's copy keeps in-frame clones and lacks some. In the table there are 250,000 to 350,000 clones, around nine tenths of which are singletons. Germline V gene data show CDR1 as WSHSY and CDR2 as SAAADI. The V gene end was trimmed by 3 bases and the J gene end by 3 bases; junction bases not matched to a gene: 3. The CDR3 is 14 amino acids. Participant ages covered 18 to 89 years across around 22 US areas. Recovered participants had two consecutive negative NP/OP PCR tests, healthcare professional clearance, or symptom resolution. This sequence joins TRBV10-2 and TRBJ2-7; 9 bases map to TRBD1. Sequencing was done on a sample of PBMCs or T cells enriched from blood (not recorded which). The receptor's source is a woman aged 25-40 years who had recovered from COVID-19. As DNA, the CDR3 is TGCGCCAGCAGTGAAGGGACAGGGTACTACGAGCAGTACTTC. Amino acids: CASSEGTGYYEQYF.